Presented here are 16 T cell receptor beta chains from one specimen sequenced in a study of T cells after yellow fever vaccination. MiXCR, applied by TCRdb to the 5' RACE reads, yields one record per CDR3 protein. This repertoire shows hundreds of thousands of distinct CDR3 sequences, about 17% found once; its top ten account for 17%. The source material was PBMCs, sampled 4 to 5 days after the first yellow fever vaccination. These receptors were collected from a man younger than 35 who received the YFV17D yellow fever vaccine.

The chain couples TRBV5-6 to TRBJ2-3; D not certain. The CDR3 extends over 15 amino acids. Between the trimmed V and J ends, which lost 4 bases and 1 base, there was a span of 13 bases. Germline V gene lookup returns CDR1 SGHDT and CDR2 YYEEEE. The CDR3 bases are TGTGCCAGCAGCCCCGGGCCTATCTGCACAGATACGCAGTATTTT. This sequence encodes CASSPGPICTDTQYF.

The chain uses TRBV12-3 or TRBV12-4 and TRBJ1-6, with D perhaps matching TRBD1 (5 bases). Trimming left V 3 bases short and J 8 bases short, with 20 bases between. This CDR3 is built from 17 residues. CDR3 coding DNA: TGTGCCAGCAGTTTCGGCCCGCCCAGGGCCAATTATTCACCCCTCCACTTT. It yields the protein CASSFGPPRANYSPLHF.

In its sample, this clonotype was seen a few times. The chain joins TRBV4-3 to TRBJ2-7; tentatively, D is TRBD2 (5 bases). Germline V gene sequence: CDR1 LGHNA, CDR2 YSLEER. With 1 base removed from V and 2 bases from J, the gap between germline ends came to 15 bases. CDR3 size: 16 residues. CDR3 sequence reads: CASSQVARGSPYEQYF. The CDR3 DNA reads TGCGCCAGCAGCCAAGTTGCCCGGGGATCCCCCTACGAGCAGTACTTC.

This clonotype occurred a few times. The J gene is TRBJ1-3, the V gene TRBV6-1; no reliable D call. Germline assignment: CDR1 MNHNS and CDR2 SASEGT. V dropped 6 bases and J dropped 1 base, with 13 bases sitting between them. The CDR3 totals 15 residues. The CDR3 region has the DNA TGTGCCAGCAGACCGACATTCCTTTCTGGAAACACCATATATTTT. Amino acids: CASRPTFLSGNTIYF.

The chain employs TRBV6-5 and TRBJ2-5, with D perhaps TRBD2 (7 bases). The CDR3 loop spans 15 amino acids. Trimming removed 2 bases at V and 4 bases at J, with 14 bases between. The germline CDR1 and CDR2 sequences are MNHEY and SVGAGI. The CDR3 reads CASSYAGAMAETQYF. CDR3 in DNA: TGTGCCAGCAGTTACGCGGGGGCCATGGCAGAGACCCAGTACTTC.

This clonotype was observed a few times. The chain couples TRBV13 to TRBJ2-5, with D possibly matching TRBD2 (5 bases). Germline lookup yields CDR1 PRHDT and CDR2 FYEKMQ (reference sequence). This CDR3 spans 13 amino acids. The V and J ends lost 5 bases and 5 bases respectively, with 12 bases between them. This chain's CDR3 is CASSRRRAETQYF. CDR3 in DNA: TGTGCCAGCAGCCGGAGGCGAGCGGAGACCCAGTACTTC.

In DNA, the CDR3 is TGCGCCAGCAGCCCTACAGAGTCTGGAAACACCATATATTTT. The encoded protein is CASSPTESGNTIYF. The chain combines TRBV5-1 with TRBJ1-3; no clear D gene. The CDR3 is made up of 14 amino acids. Germline assignment: CDR1 SGHRS and CDR2 YFSETQ. V lost 4 bases, J lost 1 base, and 9 bases lay in between.

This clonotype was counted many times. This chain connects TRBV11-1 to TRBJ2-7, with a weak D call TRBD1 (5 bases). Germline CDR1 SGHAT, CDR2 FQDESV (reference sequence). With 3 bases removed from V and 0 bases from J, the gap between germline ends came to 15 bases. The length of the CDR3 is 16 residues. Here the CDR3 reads CASSFLGASDSYEQYV. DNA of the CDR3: TGTGCCAGCAGCTTTTTAGGGGCGTCGGACTCCTACGAGCAGTACGTC.

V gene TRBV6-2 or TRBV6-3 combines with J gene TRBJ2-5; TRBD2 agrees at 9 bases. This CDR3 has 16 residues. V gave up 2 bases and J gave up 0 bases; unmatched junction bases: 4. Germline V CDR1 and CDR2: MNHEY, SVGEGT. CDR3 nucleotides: TGTGCCAGCAGTTACGATCCTAGCGGGGACCAAGAGACCCAGTACTTC. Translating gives CASSYDPSGDQETQYF.

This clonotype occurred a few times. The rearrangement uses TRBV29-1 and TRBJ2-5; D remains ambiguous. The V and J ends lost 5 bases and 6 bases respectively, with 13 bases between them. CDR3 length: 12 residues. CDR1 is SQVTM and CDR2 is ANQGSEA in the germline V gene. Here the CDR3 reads CSVLPGGKTQYF. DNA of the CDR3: TGCAGCGTTTTGCCAGGTGGGAAGACCCAGTACTTC.

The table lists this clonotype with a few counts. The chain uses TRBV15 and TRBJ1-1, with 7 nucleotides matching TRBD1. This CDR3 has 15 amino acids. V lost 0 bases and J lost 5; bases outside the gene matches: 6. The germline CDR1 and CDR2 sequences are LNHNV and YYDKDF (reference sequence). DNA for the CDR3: TGTGCCACCAGCAGAGAGAAGGGGGCGCGTACTGAAGCTTTCTTT. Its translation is CATSREKGARTEAFF.

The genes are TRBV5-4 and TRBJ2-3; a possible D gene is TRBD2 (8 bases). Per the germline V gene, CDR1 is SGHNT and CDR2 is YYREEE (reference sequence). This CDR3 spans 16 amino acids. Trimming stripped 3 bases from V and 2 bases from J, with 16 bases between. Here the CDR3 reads CASSSRGRGDTDTQYF. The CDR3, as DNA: TGTGCCAGCAGCTCGAGGGGGCGGGGGGACACAGATACGCAGTATTTT.

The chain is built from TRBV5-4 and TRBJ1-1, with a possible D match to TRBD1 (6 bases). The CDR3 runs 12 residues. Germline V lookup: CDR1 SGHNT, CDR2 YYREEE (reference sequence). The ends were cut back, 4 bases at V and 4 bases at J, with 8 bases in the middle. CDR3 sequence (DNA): TGTGCCAGCAGCGCAGGGGCCACTGAAGCTTTCTTT. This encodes CASSAGATEAFF.

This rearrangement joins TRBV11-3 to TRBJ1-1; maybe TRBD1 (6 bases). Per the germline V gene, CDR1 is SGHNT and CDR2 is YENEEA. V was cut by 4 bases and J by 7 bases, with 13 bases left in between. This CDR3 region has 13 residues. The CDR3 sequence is CASSSRQDHEAFF. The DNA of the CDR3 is TGTGCCAGCAGCTCCAGACAGGACCATGAAGCTTTCTTT.

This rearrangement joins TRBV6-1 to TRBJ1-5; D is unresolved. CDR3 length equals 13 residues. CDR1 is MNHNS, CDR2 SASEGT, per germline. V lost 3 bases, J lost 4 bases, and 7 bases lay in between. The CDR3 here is CASSESANQPQHF. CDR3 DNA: TGTGCCAGCAGTGAGTCGGCTAATCAGCCCCAGCATTTT.

The CDR3 sequence is CASSESQGALYEQYF. CDR3 DNA sequence: TGCGCCAGCAGTGAGTCGCAGGGGGCCTTATACGAGCAGTACTTC. This chain connects TRBV10-2 to TRBJ2-7; 8 positions agree with TRBD1. V lost 0 bases, J lost 4 bases, and 5 bases stayed unmatched. Germline values: CDR1 WSHSY, CDR2 SAAADI. The CDR3 length is 15 residues.